This entry concerns a single T cell receptor (beta chain). V lost 3 bases to trimming and J lost 6 bases; unmatched junction nucleotides: 3. CDR1 is KGHSH and CDR2 is LQKENI in the germline V gene. CDR3 length: 15 residues. Survey-level TCR beta sequencing used the immunoSEQ assay. The assay was immunoSEQ multiplex PCR, and TCRdb's table has in-frame clones only and misses some. Among 60,000 to 85,000 clones, around 93% were seen once, and the ten largest hold 4.4%. The chain links TRBV18 to TRBJ2-3; 13 bases map to TRBD2. Sequencing input: PBMCs. The sequence came from a man aged 40-49 years with rheumatoid arthritis. As DNA, the CDR3 is TGTGCCAGCTCACCCGGACTAGCGGGGGTCGATACGCAGTATTTT. Amino acids: CASSPGLAGVDTQYF. Full variable domain (rest looked up from reference TRBV18 and TRBJ2-3): NAGVMQNPRHLVRRRGQEARLRCSPMKGHSHVYWYRQLPEEGLKFMVYLQKENIIDESGMPKERFSAEFPKEGPSILRIQQVVRGDSAAYFCASSPGLAGVDTQYFGPGTRLTVL.